This entry describes one T cell receptor beta chain. A junction boundary mismatches the germline segment, possibly from a read error. The sample belongs to a study of tumor and adjacent non-tumor tissue in lung cancer. Looking at the study overall: Histology: under 15 adenocarcinoma, a couple of squamous cell carcinoma, 1 small cell lung cancer. Stage I to III disease affected ten to eleven men and roughly 5 women aged roughly 31 to 76.

CDR1 and CDR2 (germline): SGHRS, YFSETQ. The CDR3 sequence is 14 residues long. This sample's RNA came from whole unsorted tissue. The library came from three nested PCR rounds adapted from ARM-PCR protocols. TCRdb re-analysed the multiplex PCR reads in MiXCR, keeping a single row per CDR3 protein. The sample has approximately 65,000 distinct CDR3 sequences, just under 60% seen once; the top ten hold 20% to 25%. V is TRBV5-1 and J is TRBJ2-7, with a tentative D call TRBD1 (6 bases). Sequencing was carried out using lung tumor tissue. This clonotype was sampled from a man aged 50 to 59 with non-small cell lung cancer. The CDR3 loop reads CACSLRGSTYEQYF. Written as DNA, the CDR3 is TGCGCCTGCAGCTTGAGGGGGAGTACCTACGAGCAGTACTTC.